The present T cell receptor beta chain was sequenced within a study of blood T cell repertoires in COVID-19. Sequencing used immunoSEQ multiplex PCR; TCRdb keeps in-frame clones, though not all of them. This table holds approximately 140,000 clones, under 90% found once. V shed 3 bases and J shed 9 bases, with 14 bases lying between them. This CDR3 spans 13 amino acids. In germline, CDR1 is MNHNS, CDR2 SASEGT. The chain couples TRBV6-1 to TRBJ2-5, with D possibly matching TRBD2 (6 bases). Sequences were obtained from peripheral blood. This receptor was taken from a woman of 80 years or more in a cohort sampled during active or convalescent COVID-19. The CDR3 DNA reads TGTGCCAGCAGTGACCCCCTGGGACTGGCCCAGTACTTC. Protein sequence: CASSDPLGLAQYF.